The 29 T cell receptor beta chains presented below share a single source sample, sequenced in a study of tumor-infiltrating lymphocytes in primary liver carcinoma. It was from roughly 20-30 mg of unsorted bulk tissue that RNA and DNA were co-extracted. The template, approximately 500 ng total RNA, yielded TCR beta cDNA made with a constant-region primer. Slightly modified ARM-PCR, run as three nested multiplex PCR rounds, produced the TCR beta libraries. TRBV1-TRBV30 forward primers and a C-beta reverse primer were used in the first two PCR rounds, which each ran for approximately 11 cycles. TCRdb analysed the multiplex PCR reads with MiXCR anew, one entry per CDR3 protein. Here the sample spans more than 60,000 distinct CDR3 sequences, roughly three quarters being singletons. Material: liver tumor tissue from sampling region 4. Subset reported: tumor region T4, right-lateral pole. Receptor source: a man aged 35 to 55 with primary liver carcinoma and hepatitis B virus infection.

Concerning this clonotype: No conserved phenylalanine or tryptophan ends this CDR3, so it is likely a read error. The chain couples TRBV11-3 to TRBJ2-1; 11 bases agree with TRBD2. This CDR3 is 16 amino acids long. Per germline, CDR1 SGHNT and CDR2 YENEEA. The CDR3 region has the DNA TGTGCCATCAGCTACCGAACTAGCGGGAGTAAGGGTGAGCAGTTCTCC. This translates into CAISYRTSGSKGEQFS.

For this clonotype: A much bigger clone sits one base away, suggesting this may be a read error. The chain recombines TRBV28 with TRBJ2-7; D possibly corresponds to TRBD2 (6 bases). The CDR3 is 15 residues long. CDR1 and CDR2 (germline): MDHEN, SYDVKM. CDR3 region: CANSPRFGRRNEQYF. CDR3 in DNA: TGTGCCAACAGTCCCAGATTCGGGAGAAGGAACGAGCAGTACTTC.

As to this clonotype: The final CDR3 position lacks the conserved phenylalanine or tryptophan, pointing to a likely read error. This sequence joins TRBV11-3 and TRBJ2-3, with D hard to call. This CDR3 region has 13 residues. Germline assignment: CDR1 SGHNT and CDR2 YENEEA. CDR3 nucleotides: TGTGCTAGCAACTTAGATCGGATGGATACGCAGTATTTG. Translating it yields CASNLDRMDTQYL.

Worth noting for this clonotype: Its ends do not fully match the called genes, so a read error is possible. The V gene is TRBV19, the J gene TRBJ1-1; D ambiguous. Germline V lookup: CDR1 LNHDA, CDR2 SQIVND (reference sequence). This CDR3 region has 11 residues. The CDR3 sequence is CTSNQNTEAFF. CDR3 nucleotides: TGTACCAGTAACCAGAACACTGAAGCTTTCTTT.

On this clonotype: A read error may account for a junction end that differs from germline. The chain carries TRBV11-2 and TRBJ2-1; 11 nucleotides align to TRBD2. There are 16 residues in the CDR3. CDR1 and CDR2 from the germline V gene are SGHAT and FQNNGV. The CDR3 is CGSSYSSTSGIGGGFF. CDR3 bases: TGTGGCAGCAGCTACTCTTCGACTAGCGGGATTGGAGGCGGGTTCTTC.

The chain joins TRBV21-1 to TRBJ2-5. TRBV21-1 is listed as a pseudogene. This CDR3 has 13 amino acids. CDR3 in amino acids: CASSKPRSLTQYF. In DNA form, the CDR3 reads TGTGCCAGCAGCAAACCTAGATCTCTGACCCAGTACTTC.

This clonotype was detected ten times or more. The chain is built from TRBV14 and TRBJ1-2; no definite D call. This CDR3 has 14 amino acids. The V and J ends lost 1 base and 4 bases respectively, with 10 bases between them. The germline gives CDR1 SGHDN, CDR2 FVKESK. CDR3 in DNA: TGTGCCAGCAGCCAAGGGTCAGTCTTCTATGGCTACACCTTC. Translated: CASSQGSVFYGYTF.

Comments on this clonotype: The missing conserved phenylalanine or tryptophan at the end of this CDR3 makes a read error likely. V gene TRBV12-3 or TRBV12-4 combines with J gene TRBJ2-7, with D uncertain. The CDR3 is 12 residues long. V was pared by 6 bases and J by 5 bases, with 11 bases between. In DNA form, the CDR3 reads TGTGCCAGCAGACGACCGGGCGACGAGCAGTACCTC. Translated, it gives CASRRPGDEQYL.

As to this clonotype: One junction end does not reproduce the germline sequence, and a read error may be involved. This rearrangement joins TRBV11-2 to TRBJ2-2; 10 nucleotides agree with TRBD1. This CDR3 contains 13 residues. The germline CDR1 and CDR2 sequences are SGHAT and FQNNGV. The CDR3 sequence is CATGQGNTGKLYF. The CDR3 coding sequence is TGTGCCACGGGACAGGGGAACACTGGGAAGCTGTATTTT.

As for this clonotype: The final CDR3 position lacks the conserved phenylalanine or tryptophan, pointing to a likely read error. The rearrangement joins TRBV11-2 to TRBJ2-1, with 7 bases that match TRBD2. The V segment lost 1 base and the J segment 4 bases; nucleotides outside the gene matches: 4. The CDR3 length is 15 residues. In germline, CDR1 is SGHAT, CDR2 FQNNGV. The CDR3 coding sequence is TGTGCCAGCAGCTTAGTGGGAGGGCATTACAATGAGCAGTTCCAC. Residues: CASSLVGGHYNEQFH.

This clonotype was picked up one time. One end of the junction fails to match germline, which may point to a read error. V and J are TRBV10-3 and TRBJ2-7; 10 bases are a match to TRBD1. The germline V gene has CDR1 ENHRY and CDR2 SYGVKD. CDR3 length equals 14 residues. The CDR3 loop reads CAISGGQGSYEQYF. The CDR3 DNA is TGTGCCATCAGTGGGGGACAGGGGTCCTACGAACAGTACTTC.

Notes on this clonotype: As the CDR3 is not closed by the conserved phenylalanine or tryptophan, this likely results from a read error. The rearrangement joins TRBV6-1 to TRBJ1-5; D is ambiguous. The last part of the DNA fits TRBJ2-3 better; the J call may be wrong. The CDR3 length is 16 residues. Germline CDR1 and CDR2: MNHNS and SASEGT. CDR3 sequence (DNA): TGTGCCAGCAGTGAAACTACACCTGATAGCAATCAGCCCCAGTATTCT. It specifies CASSETTPDSNQPQYS.

This clonotype appeared many times. The V call is TRBV6-6, the J call TRBJ1-5, with D perhaps matching TRBD1 (5 bases). The V gene's germline CDR1 is MNHNY and CDR2 SVGAGI (reference sequence). V shed 6 bases and J shed 2 bases, with 14 bases lying between them. This CDR3 is built from 15 residues. The DNA for the CDR3 is TGTGCCAGCAGGTCCGGGACTGACGGCAATCAGCCCCAGCATTTT. Its translation is CASRSGTDGNQPQHF.

On this clonotype: This CDR3 is missing its conserved last phenylalanine or tryptophan, likely due to a read error. The V and J genes are TRBV11-1 and TRBJ2-1; TRBD2 matches 14 bases. The germline gives CDR1 SGHAT, CDR2 FQDESV (reference sequence). CDR3 size: 16 residues. The CDR3, as DNA: TGTGCTAGCAGCCCACGACTAGCGGGAGGGCACGATGAGCAGTTCATC. It encodes CASSPRLAGGHDEQFI.

This clonotype was found once. The junction differs from germline at one of its ends, possibly a read error. The V call is TRBV6-6, the J call TRBJ2-7; the match to TRBD2 covers 8 bases. The germline V gene encodes CDR1 MNHNY and CDR2 SVGAGI (reference sequence). CDR3 length: 16 amino acids. This CDR3 is CAISLTSGRGSYEQYF. The CDR3 nucleotides read TGTGCCATCAGTCTCACTAGCGGTAGGGGTTCCTACGAGCAGTACTTC.

With regard to this clonotype: Its ends do not fully match the called genes, so a read error is possible. The rearrangement joins TRBV6-1 to TRBJ2-7; 7 positions match TRBD2. Germline V gene data show CDR1 as MNHNS and CDR2 as SASEGT. This CDR3 has 15 residues. CDR3 residues: CASSKPAVGGYEQYF. The CDR3 nucleotides read TGTGCCAGCAGTAAACCTGCGGTGGGGGGGTACGAACAGTACTTC.

Remarks on this clonotype: At one boundary the junction diverges from the germline segment, which might be a read error. V and J are TRBV11-2 and TRBJ2-3, with 8 bases lining up with TRBD2. Germline CDR1 SGHAT, CDR2 FQNNGV. The CDR3 consists of 16 residues. CDR3 amino acids: CVSSLEGLVWTDRQYF. The CDR3 coding sequence is TGTGTCAGCAGCTTAGAGGGACTAGTGTGGACAGATAGGCAGTATTTT.

The chain joins TRBV20-1 to TRBJ2-7; D not resolved. Germline V gives CDR1 DFQATT, CDR2 SNEGSKA (reference sequence). V dropped 6 bases and J dropped 5 bases, with 14 bases sitting between them. The CDR3 loop spans 12 amino acids. Here the CDR3 reads CSATGPHNEQYF. The DNA of the CDR3 is TGCAGTGCCACCGGGCCCCACAACGAGCAGTACTTC.

At least ten counts were recorded for this clonotype. The J gene is TRBJ2-2, the V gene TRBV30, with TRBD1 as a possible D gene (5 bases). Trimming stripped 3 bases from V and 3 bases from J, with 17 bases between. CDR1 GTSNPN and CDR2 SVGIG come from the germline V gene (reference sequence). The CDR3 runs 16 residues. CDR3 region: CAWSAFGADDTGELFF. In DNA, the CDR3 is TGTGCCTGGAGCGCCTTTGGGGCGGACGACACCGGGGAGCTGTTTTTT.

Only a few counts were recorded for this clonotype. V gene TRBV24-1 combines with J gene TRBJ2-5, with D perhaps matching TRBD1 or TRBD2 (5 bases each). V was clipped by 3 bases and J by 4 bases, with 11 bases between them. Germline V gene data show CDR1 as KGHDR and CDR2 as SFDVKD. The CDR3 covers 14 residues. CDR3 coding DNA: TGTGCCACCAGTGATCCTTGGGGGTCAGAGACCCAGTACTTC. It codes for CATSDPWGSETQYF.

As to this clonotype: A read error may be the cause here, since a much bigger clone is one base away. The CDR3 sequence is CASSLDSGSWHNEQFF. Here the CDR3 DNA reads TGTGCCAGCAGCCTCGATAGCGGGAGCTGGCACAATGAGCAGTTCTTC. V usage is TRBV11-3 and J usage is TRBJ2-1, with TRBD2 matching over 9 bases. Per germline, CDR1 SGHNT and CDR2 YENEEA. The J segment lost 5 bases and the V segment lost 5 bases, leaving 10 bases of the junction unmatched. The CDR3 is 16 residues long.

With respect to this clonotype: A clone one base away is much larger, so this may be a read error. V usage is TRBV6-1 and J usage is TRBJ2-1; a weak D match, TRBD2 (6 bases). The CDR3 is 14 amino acids. The V gene's germline CDR1 is MNHNS and CDR2 SASEGT. The CDR3 DNA reads TGTGCCAGCTCACTAACGGGAGCGATCAATGGGCAGTTCTTC. This encodes CASSLTGAINGQFF.

The chain couples TRBV7-9 to TRBJ2-7; D unresolved. CDR3 length: 15 residues. The germline gives CDR1 SEHNR, CDR2 FQNEAQ (reference sequence). Trimming shortened V by 0 bases and J by 4 bases, and 13 bases separated the two germline ends. CDR3 sequence: CASSLAKRESYEQYF. CDR3 nucleotides: TGTGCCAGCAGCTTAGCGAAAAGGGAATCGTACGAGCAGTACTTC.

This clonotype showed up many times. This chain links TRBV6-1 with TRBJ2-6, with 8 bases matching TRBD2. J gave up 2 bases and V 5 bases, and 5 bases lay outside the gene matches. CDR3 size: 16 residues. CDR1 is MNHNS and CDR2 is SASEGT in the germline V gene. The CDR3 loop is CASSSRREAGANVLTF. For the CDR3, the DNA is TGTGCCAGCAGTTCCCGGCGGGAGGCTGGGGCCAACGTCCTGACTTTC.

In regard to this clonotype: A junction end diverges from the germline sequence, so it may reflect a read error. This chain joins TRBV11-2 and TRBJ2-7, with D possibly being TRBD2 (5 bases). The CDR3 runs 15 residues. From germline, CDR1 is SGHAT and CDR2 FQNNGV. The CDR3 loop reads CASAPSEAAHYEQYF. In DNA form, the CDR3 reads TGTGCCAGCGCCCCCTCGGAAGCGGCCCACTACGAACAGTACTTC.

Concerning this clonotype itself: Compared with germline, one end of the junction differs, possibly owing to a read error. The gene calls are TRBV5-1 and TRBJ2-5; D is possibly TRBD1 (5 bases). This CDR3 contains 15 residues. Germline-derived CDR1 and CDR2 are SGHRS and YFSETQ. The CDR3 DNA reads as TGCGCCAACAGCGCCCAGGGCACACTCCAAGAGACCCAGTACTTC. Amino acid sequence: CANSAQGTLQETQYF. Based on the CDR3 plus reference TRBV5-1 and TRBJ2-5, the full variable domain is KAGVTQTPRYLIKTRGQQVTLSCSPISGHRSVSWYQQTPGQGLQFLFEYFSETQRNKGNFPGRFSGRQFSNSRSEMNVSTLELGDSALYLCANSAQGTLQETQYFGPGTRLLVL.

On this clonotype itself: No conserved phenylalanine or tryptophan is present at the end of the CDR3, so a read error is the likely explanation. This chain uses TRBV28 with TRBJ2-5; D is unclear. The ends were cut back, 8 bases at V and 7 bases at J, with 23 bases in the middle. This CDR3 is built from 15 residues. Germline V CDR1 and CDR2: MDHEN, SYDVKM. In nucleotides, the CDR3 is TGTGCCAGCCGTGTCTCCTTAAGTCCGTGGGGGACCCAGTACTCC. The encoded protein is CASRVSLSPWGTQYS.

This clonotype was detected only a few times. V gene TRBV6-1 combines with J gene TRBJ2-2, with a tentative D call TRBD2 (6 bases). Trimming pared 7 bases from V and 6 bases from J, leaving 18 bases between. The CDR3 has 15 residues. Germline V CDR1 and CDR2: MNHNS, SASEGT. The CDR3 DNA sequence: TGTGCCAGCACTTCCCACCAGCGGGTGTCCGGGGAGCTGTTTTTT. Translated: CASTSHQRVSGELFF.

Comments on this clonotype: A read error may account for a junction end that differs from germline. The chain links TRBV5-5 to TRBJ2-5, with D perhaps given as TRBD1 or TRBD2 (5 bases each). Germline V CDR1 and CDR2: SGHKS, YYEKEE (reference sequence). The CDR3 consists of 17 residues. CDR3 amino acids: CANSMGLARGYQETQYF. The CDR3 region has the DNA TGCGCCAACAGCATGGGGCTAGCAAGAGGGTACCAAGAGACCCAGTACTTC.